This T cell receptor (beta chain) was obtained from a study of blood T cell repertoires in COVID-19. Germline V gene lookup returns CDR1 SGHTA and CDR2 FQGNSA. CDR3 length equals 11 residues. V was cut by 5 bases and J by 5 bases, with 4 bases left in between. In the original analysis: Using reference gene primer amplification, nucleated cell counts were estimated. This table comes from immunoSEQ multiplex PCR, and its TCRdb copy is limited to in-frame clones, with some not included. That table furnishes V, J and clone size, whereas the DNA furnished D and trimming. The sample shows some 83,000 clones, around 86% of them seen only once. A few counts support this clone.

The genes are TRBV7-2 and TRBJ2-1; D is unresolved. The sequencing sample was made of peripheral blood. The TCR was taken from a man aged 50 to 60 with active COVID-19. This CDR3 is CASSGHNEQFF. For the CDR3, the DNA is TGTGCCAGCAGCGGCCACAATGAGCAGTTCTTC.